Listed here are 27 T cell receptor beta chains from one sample, sequenced in a study of beta chain features in type 1 diabetes. Sequenced material consisted of expressed TCRB transcripts (all of the isolated RNA was reverse transcribed). Libraries were prepared by immunoSEQ multiplex PCR; TCRdb keeps only in-frame clonotypes and omits some of them. The sample has about 140,000 clones, 10% seen once. Source material: naive CD4+ T cells from blood. These receptors came from a man aged 18 to 30 in good health.

This clone appeared a few times. V is TRBV7-2 and J is TRBJ1-4; no reliable D call. This CDR3 region has 11 residues. Trimming left V 5 bases short and J 4 bases short, with 2 bases between. CDR1 and CDR2 (germline): SGHTA, FQGNSA. The CDR3: CASSRNEKLFF. In DNA form, the CDR3 reads TGTGCCAGCAGCCGTAATGAAAAACTGTTTTTT.

The table lists this clone with many counts. This rearrangement joins TRBV5-1 to TRBJ2-3; D is unclear. Germline assignment: CDR1 SGHRS and CDR2 YFSETQ. V gave up 1 base and J gave up 2 bases, with 8 bases separating them. The CDR3 extends over 14 amino acids. For the CDR3, the DNA is TGCGCCAGCAGCTTGTCGCAGTACACAGATACGCAGTATTTT. Translation: CASSLSQYTDTQYF.

The chain has TRBV2 and TRBJ2-3; no reliable D call. The V end lost 7 bases, the J end lost 0 bases, and 11 bases lay between the germline ends. Germline V gene sequence: CDR1 SNHLY, CDR2 FYNNEI. This CDR3 is built from 14 residues. The CDR3 nucleotides are TGTGCCAGCAATGACCTACTTAGCACAGATACGCAGTATTTT. It codes for CASNDLLSTDTQYF.

This clone appeared many times. V is TRBV5-4 and J is TRBJ2-2; D call uncertain. Germline V gene lookup returns CDR1 SGHNT and CDR2 YYREEE (reference sequence). The V gene lost 4 bases and the J gene lost 6 bases, with 7 bases spanning the gap. The CDR3 is 12 residues long. CDR3 protein: CASSLAAGELFF. In nucleotides, the CDR3 is TGTGCCAGCAGCCTGGCAGCCGGGGAGCTGTTTTTT.

CDR3 loop: CASRRLAGLYEQYF. The CDR3 coding sequence is TGTGCCAGCAGACGACTAGCGGGGCTCTACGAGCAGTACTTC. The chain combines TRBV6-5 with TRBJ2-7, with TRBD2 identical over 11 bases. V lost 6 bases, J lost 3 bases, and 4 bases stayed unmatched. The germline CDR1 and CDR2 sequences are MNHEY and SVGAGI. The CDR3 covers 14 residues.

This clone has just a few counts. The chain couples TRBV18 to TRBJ1-2; 9 positions agree with TRBD1. The germline CDR1 and CDR2 sequences are KGHSH and LQKENI. With 3 bases clipped from V and 4 bases from J, the junction kept 6 bases outside the gene matches. The CDR3 runs 15 residues. This CDR3 reads CASSPEDRGGYGYTF. The DNA for the CDR3 is TGTGCCAGCTCACCTGAGGACAGGGGAGGCTATGGCTACACCTTC. Full variable domain (outside the CDR3, taken from reference TRBV18 and TRBJ1-2): NAGVMQNPRHLVRRRGQEARLRCSPMKGHSHVYWYRQLPEEGLKFMVYLQKENIIDESGMPKERFSAEFPKEGPSILRIQQVVRGDSAAYFCASSPEDRGGYGYTFGSGTRLTVV.

The chain combines TRBV6-5 with TRBJ2-5, with D possibly matching TRBD2 (6 bases). The germline gives CDR1 MNHEY, CDR2 SVGAGI. V was trimmed by 2 bases and J by 5 bases, leaving 9 bases between them. CDR3 length: 13 residues. This chain's CDR3 is CASSYGGRETQYF. For the CDR3, the DNA is TGTGCCAGCAGTTACGGGGGGAGGGAGACCCAGTACTTC.

The V and J genes are TRBV19 and TRBJ2-3, with 8 bases aligning to TRBD1. V lost 7 bases and J lost 2; bases outside the gene matches: 5. Germline CDR1 is LNHDA and CDR2 is SQIVND (reference sequence). The CDR3 covers 14 residues. CDR3 loop: CASTRGQATDTQYF. The CDR3 DNA reads as TGTGCCAGTACCAGGGGACAGGCCACAGATACGCAGTATTTT.

This clone was seen a handful of times. V gene TRBV30 combines with J gene TRBJ1-1, with D possibly matching TRBD1 (6 bases). The CDR3 sequence is 14 residues long. Per the germline V gene, CDR1 is GTSNPN and CDR2 is SVGIG (reference sequence). Deletions cut 3 bases from V and 5 bases from J, with 16 bases between. The CDR3 region has the DNA TGTGCCTGGAGGGTCGGGGGGGCGAATACTGAAGCTTTCTTT. It yields the protein CAWRVGGANTEAFF.

The chain employs TRBV5-4 and TRBJ1-2; D perhaps matches TRBD1 (5 bases). Germline V gene sequence: CDR1 SGHNT, CDR2 YYREEE (reference sequence). Trimming stripped 3 bases from V and 1 base from J, with 13 bases between. CDR3 length: 15 amino acids. CDR3 coding DNA: TGTGCCAGCAGCTCCCCGGGGGGAGATAACTATGGCTACACCTTC. This sequence encodes CASSSPGGDNYGYTF.

A few counts support this clone. The chain combines TRBV14 with TRBJ2-3; 8 bases are a match to TRBD1. The CDR3 sequence is 13 residues long. V shed 3 bases and J 5 bases; nucleotides not matched to a gene: 1. The germline gives CDR1 SGHDN, CDR2 FVKESK. CDR3 amino acids: CASSHRGLDTQYF. CDR3 nucleotides: TGTGCCAGCAGCCACAGGGGGCTAGATACGCAGTATTTT.

The chain links TRBV30 to TRBJ1-1; no firm D call. There are 14 residues in the CDR3. Germline V gene sequence: CDR1 GTSNPN, CDR2 SVGIG (reference sequence). The germline V and J ends were trimmed by 6 bases and 2 bases, with 16 bases remaining between them. The CDR3 DNA reads as TGTGCCTGCACCCCGTACAGTAGAAACACTGAAGCTTTCTTT. It specifies CACTPYSRNTEAFF.

The rearrangement joins TRBV5-1 to TRBJ2-7; 8 bases map to TRBD2. The CDR3 spans 13 residues. With 3 bases clipped from V and 5 bases from J, the junction kept 4 bases outside the gene matches. Looked up from germline, CDR1 is SGHRS and CDR2 is YFSETQ. CDR3 amino acids: CASSSRGGDEQYF. In DNA, the CDR3 is TGCGCCAGCAGCTCCCGGGGGGGAGACGAGCAGTACTTC.

The sample holds a few counts of this clone. V is TRBV28 and J is TRBJ2-7; 7 bases are a match to TRBD1. The CDR3 has 15 amino acids. Germline values: CDR1 MDHEN, CDR2 SYDVKM. With 7 bases clipped from V and 3 bases from J, the junction kept 12 bases outside the gene matches. The CDR3 DNA follows: TGTGCCAGCACTCCACCGAACAGGGGCGGCTACGAGCAGTACTTC. This gives the protein CASTPPNRGGYEQYF.

This chain connects TRBV19 to TRBJ2-5, with 7 bases that match TRBD2. V was pared by 10 bases and J by 5 bases, with 13 bases of the junction left unmatched. CDR3 length: 14 amino acids. The germline V gene encodes CDR1 LNHDA and CDR2 SQIVND (reference sequence). CDR3 sequence: CANQQTTSWETQYF. In nucleotides, the CDR3 is TGTGCCAACCAGCAAACGACTAGCTGGGAGACCCAGTACTTC.

The chain links TRBV20-1 to TRBJ2-5; D not certain. V was trimmed by 5 bases and J by 2 bases, leaving 6 bases between them. Looked up from germline, CDR1 is DFQATT and CDR2 is SNEGSKA (reference sequence). CDR3 length: 11 residues. CDR3 nucleotide sequence: TGCAGTGCTCACATTCAAGAGACCCAGTACTTC. Encoded protein: CSAHIQETQYF.

The table lists this clone with a few counts. This rearrangement joins TRBV4-3 to TRBJ1-1; TRBD1 might be the D (6 bases). This CDR3 is built from 15 residues. The germline V and J ends were trimmed by 1 base and 3 bases, with 12 bases remaining between them. Germline CDR1 and CDR2: LGHNA and YSLEER. Written as DNA, the CDR3 is TGCGCCAGCAGCCAAGGCGCAGGGGCCTACACTGAAGCTTTCTTT. This codes for CASSQGAGAYTEAFF.

Only a few counts were recorded for this clone. The chain combines TRBV25-1 with TRBJ1-2; TRBD1 agrees at 10 bases. This CDR3 contains 14 residues. The germline V gene has CDR1 MGHDK and CDR2 SYGVNS. The V and J ends lost 4 bases and 5 bases, in that order; junction bases with no gene match: 4. The CDR3: CASSVGQGVYGYTF. DNA of the CDR3: TGTGCCAGCAGTGTCGGACAGGGGGTATATGGCTACACCTTC.

The chain has TRBV9 and TRBJ2-5, with 7 bases fitting TRBD1. V gave up 0 bases and J gave up 1 base; unmatched junction bases: 6. The CDR3 covers 16 residues. The germline CDR1 and CDR2 sequences are SGDLS and YYNGEE. The CDR3 loop reads CASSVAGGQTQETQYF. The CDR3 region has the DNA TGTGCCAGCAGCGTAGCTGGGGGACAGACCCAAGAGACCCAGTACTTC.

This clone appeared a few times. Distinct nucleotide sequences in the sample also encode this CDR3. This chain connects TRBV6-1 to TRBJ1-6; D is unresolved. Germline V gene lookup returns CDR1 MNHNS and CDR2 SASEGT. CDR3 length equals 17 residues. V lost 4 bases, J lost 9 bases, and 22 bases lay in between. CDR3 in amino acids: CASSARRGLDGSSPLHF. In DNA, the CDR3 is TGTGCCAGCAGTGCAAGACGGGGTCTGGACGGTAGTTCACCCCTCCACTTT.

A few counts support this clone. The rearrangement uses TRBV4-2 and TRBJ2-7; weak D call: TRBD2 (6 bases). CDR1 is LGHNA, CDR2 YNFKEQ, per germline. The ends were cut back, 4 bases at V and 5 bases at J, with 18 bases in the middle. CDR3 length: 15 residues. In DNA, the CDR3 is TGTGCCAGCAGCCCCAGTGGAGGGCCCCTCCACGAGCAGTACTTC. This translates into CASSPSGGPLHEQYF.

This clone showed up many times. This chain links TRBV14 with TRBJ1-2; 7 bases line up with TRBD1. The junction had 5 bases not matched to a gene; V was cut back by 4 bases and J by 6 bases. The germline CDR1 and CDR2 sequences are SGHDN and FVKESK. This CDR3 comprises 13 residues. CDR3 in amino acids: CASSPRQGDGYTF. In DNA form, the CDR3 reads TGTGCCAGCAGCCCTAGACAGGGTGATGGCTACACCTTC.

In its sample, this clone was seen a few times. The rearrangement uses TRBV28 and TRBJ1-2; TRBD1 matches 8 bases. The CDR3 contains 15 residues. The germline V gene has CDR1 MDHEN and CDR2 SYDVKM. The J segment lost 3 bases and the V segment lost 5 bases, leaving 8 bases of the junction unmatched. The CDR3 sequence is CASSLSGTGHYGYTF. The CDR3 coding sequence is TGTGCCAGCAGTCTATCCGGGACAGGTCACTATGGCTACACCTTC.

This chain links TRBV18 with TRBJ2-1, with D tentatively TRBD2 (5 bases). The CDR3 is 14 amino acids. V was shortened by 6 bases and J by 4 bases, with 13 bases between the two germline ends. Germline CDR1 is KGHSH and CDR2 is LQKENI. CDR3 protein: CASSRGMEYNEQFF. The CDR3 nucleotides read TGTGCCAGCTCCCGGGGAATGGAATACAATGAGCAGTTCTTC.

This clone was recorded a few times. The gene calls are TRBV27 and TRBJ2-7; a possible D gene is TRBD2 (7 bases). Germline V gene sequence: CDR1 MNHEY, CDR2 SMNVEV (reference sequence). The CDR3 is 15 residues long. Trimming removed 6 bases at V and 0 bases at J, with 15 bases between. The CDR3 reads CASSLGGGYSYEQYF. Written as DNA, the CDR3 is TGTGCCAGCAGCCTAGGGGGGGGTTACTCCTACGAGCAGTACTTC.

The genes are TRBV11-2 and TRBJ1-2; no reliable D call. Germline loops: CDR1 SGHAT, CDR2 FQNNGV. The ends were cut back, 5 bases at V and 8 bases at J, with 12 bases in the middle. This CDR3 comprises 12 residues. The CDR3 bases are TGTGCCAGCAGCACTCGATCTGTAGGCTACACCTTC. This gives the protein CASSTRSVGYTF.

This clone was observed a few times. This rearrangement joins TRBV5-1 to TRBJ2-7; D might be TRBD1 (5 bases). V shed 4 bases and J shed 3 bases, with 14 bases lying between them. Germline V gene data show CDR1 as SGHRS and CDR2 as YFSETQ. This CDR3 contains 14 residues. The CDR3 protein is CASSPSSQVYEQYF. CDR3 DNA: TGCGCCAGCAGCCCGAGCTCACAGGTCTACGAGCAGTACTTC.